These 21 T cell receptor beta chains share one sample of origin, sequenced in a study of cytomegalovirus exposure and HLA in healthy donors. Primers included in the PCR were 60 Vbeta and 13 Jbeta primers. Sequenced by immunoSEQ multiplex PCR; TCRdb stores in-frame clones only, minus some. This sample contains some 84,000 clones. Material for sequencing was PBMCs. Receptors were obtained from a middle-aged man in good health and CMV-seronegative.

The chain uses TRBV5-1 and TRBJ2-2; the D gene is possibly TRBD1 (6 bases). This CDR3 spans 17 amino acids. Germline CDR1 reads SGHRS; CDR2 reads YFSETQ. Trimming stripped 4 bases from V and 5 bases from J, with 21 bases between. The CDR3 DNA reads as TGCGCCAGCAGCCCGGGAACCTGGGGGCAACGAACCGGGGAGCTGTTTTTT. Residues: CASSPGTWGQRTGELFF.

This chain links TRBV28 with TRBJ2-7, with TRBD2 matching 7 bases. The CDR3 extends over 15 amino acids. Germline CDR1 and CDR2: MDHEN and SYDVKM. The V gene end was trimmed by 11 bases and the J gene end by 4 bases; junction bases not matched to a gene: 17. CDR3 amino acids: CAAGGSGFFSYEQYF. The CDR3 DNA is TGTGCCGCCGGGGGGAGCGGTTTCTTTTCGTACGAGCAGTACTTC. Full variable domain (outside the CDR3, taken from reference TRBV28 and TRBJ2-7): DVKVTQSSRYLVKRTGEKVFLECVQDMDHENMFWYRQDPGLGLRLIYFSYDVKMKEKGDIPEGYSVSREKKERFSLILESASTNQTSMYLCAAGGSGFFSYEQYFGPGTRLTVT.

The chain has TRBV9 and TRBJ2-1, with 8 bases aligning to TRBD2. V dropped 7 bases and J dropped 1; count of bases not matched to a gene: 4. This CDR3 has 14 residues. Germline V gives CDR1 SGDLS, CDR2 YYNGEE. DNA of the CDR3: TGTGCCAGCGGATTAGCGGGGTCCTACAATGAGCAGTTCTTC. Translation gives CASGLAGSYNEQFF.

V gene TRBV15 combines with J gene TRBJ2-7, with TRBD2 as a possible D gene (7 bases). This CDR3 has 14 amino acids. Germline CDR1 and CDR2: LNHNV and YYDKDF (reference sequence). Trimming took off 1 base at V and 2 bases at J, with 9 bases between the two ends. CDR3 DNA sequence: TGTGCCACCAGCAGAGCCGGGGGGCCCTACGAGCAGTACTTC. Translation: CATSRAGGPYEQYF.

The chain recombines TRBV5-1 with TRBJ2-7, with TRBD1 identical over 8 bases. V gave up 4 bases and J gave up 5 bases; unmatched junction bases: 20. There are 18 residues in the CDR3. Germline V gene data show CDR1 as SGHRS and CDR2 as YFSETQ. CDR3 amino acids: CASSPNMQRMDRVHEQYF. The CDR3 DNA is TGCGCCAGCAGCCCGAATATGCAAAGGATGGACAGGGTCCACGAGCAGTACTTC.

Here the CDR3 DNA reads TGTGCCAGCAGCCTCCCCAACACTGAAGCTTTCTTT. It is translated as CASSLPNTEAFF. The rearrangement joins TRBV5-4 to TRBJ1-1; D remains unclear. The CDR3 contains 12 residues. Trimming cost V 4 bases and J 2 bases, with 6 bases left between them. The germline V gene encodes CDR1 SGHNT and CDR2 YYREEE (reference sequence).

The rearrangement joins TRBV5-4 to TRBJ2-7; 8 positions match TRBD1. The V and J ends lost 0 bases and 4 bases, in that order; junction bases with no gene match: 3. CDR1 is SGHNT, CDR2 YYREEE, per germline (reference sequence). The CDR3 loop spans 14 amino acids. DNA of the CDR3: TGTGCCAGCAGCTTGGGCAGGGGGCAATACGAGCAGTACTTC. This translates into CASSLGRGQYEQYF.

The chain combines TRBV9 with TRBJ1-3; D is perhaps TRBD1 (6 bases). Trimming left V 2 bases short and J 0 bases short, with 15 bases between. The CDR3 spans 17 residues. Germline CDR1 and CDR2: SGDLS and YYNGEE. This CDR3 reads CASSVRQGPLSGNTIYF. For the CDR3, the DNA is TGTGCCAGCAGCGTGCGGCAGGGGCCCCTCTCTGGAAACACCATATATTTT.

This chain uses TRBV2 with TRBJ1-5, with 7 bases identical to TRBD1. Unmatched junction bases numbered 7, after V lost 6 bases and J lost 2 bases. Germline V CDR1 and CDR2: SNHLY, FYNNEI. This CDR3 spans 15 amino acids. The CDR3 region is CASRVGQAGNQPQHF. The CDR3, as DNA: TGTGCCAGCAGGGTAGGACAGGCGGGCAATCAGCCCCAGCATTTT. The full variable domain, its missing parts supplied by reference TRBV2 and TRBJ1-5, is EPEVTQTPSHQVTQMGQEVILRCVPISNHLYFYWYRQILGQKVEFLVSFYNNEISEKSEIFDDQFSVERPDGSNFTLKIRSTKLEDSAMYFCASRVGQAGNQPQHFGDGTRLSIL.

V is TRBV9 and J is TRBJ2-7, with 9 bases lining up with TRBD2. The CDR3 has 13 residues. CDR1 is SGDLS and CDR2 is YYNGEE in the germline V gene. V trimming: 5 bases; J trimming: 4 bases; junction bases outside the gene matches: 4. The CDR3: CASSGTSRYEQYF. The CDR3 DNA sequence: TGTGCCAGCAGTGGGACTAGCAGATACGAGCAGTACTTC.

Notes on this clone: Germline is not matched at one junction end, which may reflect a read error. Additional DNA sequences in this sample encode the identical CDR3. This sequence joins TRBV6-5 and TRBJ1-5, with TRBD1 matching over 9 bases. In germline, CDR1 is MNHEY, CDR2 SVGAGI. The CDR3 has 15 amino acids. CDR3 in amino acids: CASRGTGWSNQPQHF. CDR3 nucleotide sequence: TGTGCCAGCAGGGGGACAGGGTGGAGCAATCAGCCCCAGCACTTT.

V gene TRBV19 combines with J gene TRBJ2-7; TRBD2 is a possible D gene (5 bases). V lost 6 bases and J lost 4, with 16 bases in between. The CDR3 has 14 residues. CDR1 and CDR2 (germline): LNHDA, SQIVND (reference sequence). CDR3 loop: CASSPDGGRYEQYF. CDR3 DNA sequence: TGTGCCAGTAGCCCGGACGGAGGACGTTACGAGCAGTACTTC.

The V and J genes are TRBV29-1 and TRBJ2-7; D might be TRBD2 (7 bases). Germline V gives CDR1 SQVTM, CDR2 ANQGSEA. This CDR3 spans 14 amino acids. The germline V and J ends were trimmed by 2 bases and 0 bases, with 11 bases remaining between them. The CDR3 bases are TGCAGCGTTGAACAACGGGGGGCCTCCTACGAGCAGTACTTC. Translating gives CSVEQRGASYEQYF.

The chain combines TRBV7-9 with TRBJ2-7, with D perhaps TRBD1 (5 bases). The V and J ends lost 3 bases and 0 bases respectively, with 18 bases between them. The CDR3 extends over 17 amino acids. CDR1 SEHNR and CDR2 FQNEAQ come from the germline V gene (reference sequence). The CDR3 is CASSLKRQGAHSYEQYF. In nucleotides, the CDR3 is TGTGCCAGCAGCTTGAAGAGGCAGGGTGCACACTCCTACGAGCAGTACTTC.

V and J are TRBV19 and TRBJ1-2; possibly TRBD1 for D (5 bases). With 3 bases removed from V and 5 bases from J, the gap between germline ends came to 16 bases. The germline V gene has CDR1 LNHDA and CDR2 SQIVND (reference sequence). The length of the CDR3 is 15 residues. The CDR3 DNA sequence: TGTGCCAGTAGTATGGGGTCTGGGGCCTCATATGGCTACACCTTC. Translation gives CASSMGSGASYGYTF.

This chain links TRBV7-3 with TRBJ1-1; D gene ambiguous. V gave up 2 bases and J gave up 4 bases, with 11 bases separating them. The CDR3 has 14 residues. Germline lookup yields CDR1 SGHTA and CDR2 FQGTGA. CDR3 DNA sequence: TGTGCCAGCAGCTTAGATAATCTGAGCACTGAAGCTTTCTTT. Translation: CASSLDNLSTEAFF.

The DNA of the CDR3 is TGTGCCAGCAGTTCCTGGACAGGGTACTCCTACGAGCAGTACTTC. This translates into CASSSWTGYSYEQYF. The rearrangement links TRBV28 to TRBJ2-7; 8 nucleotides align to TRBD1. The CDR3 consists of 15 residues. The germline CDR1 and CDR2 sequences are MDHEN and SYDVKM. J lost 0 bases, V lost 4 bases, and 5 bases had no gene match.

V is TRBV2 and J is TRBJ2-6; the match to TRBD1 covers 8 bases. Germline V CDR1 and CDR2: SNHLY, FYNNEI. V was clipped by 7 bases and J by 0 bases; unmatched bases: 8. This CDR3 comprises 17 residues. Here the CDR3 reads CASTPGQGPSGANVLTF. The CDR3 nucleotides read TGTGCCAGCACCCCCGGACAGGGCCCCTCTGGGGCCAACGTCCTGACTTTC. Full variable domain (outside the CDR3, taken from reference TRBV2 and TRBJ2-6): EPEVTQTPSHQVTQMGQEVILRCVPISNHLYFYWYRQILGQKVEFLVSFYNNEISEKSEIFDDQFSVERPDGSNFTLKIRSTKLEDSAMYFCASTPGQGPSGANVLTFGAGSRLTVL.

This chain joins TRBV10-3 and TRBJ1-2, with TRBD1 matching over 8 bases. Germline V gene sequence: CDR1 ENHRY, CDR2 SYGVKD. Trimming took 8 bases from V and 2 from J; bases not matched to a gene: 4. This CDR3 has 13 amino acids. This chain's CDR3 is CAIEAGGNYGYTF. The CDR3 DNA is TGTGCCATCGAGGCAGGGGGCAACTATGGCTACACCTTC.

The CDR3 DNA is TGTGCCAGCAGTTACGGTGGGGGGAATGAGCAGTTCTTC. Protein product: CASSYGGGNEQFF. The chain employs TRBV6-5 and TRBJ2-1, with a tentative D call TRBD2 (6 bases). Germline V CDR1 and CDR2: MNHEY, SVGAGI. The CDR3 is 13 residues long. Between the trimmed V and J ends, which lost 2 bases and 7 bases, there was a span of 9 bases.

J is TRBJ2-1 and V is TRBV7-3; 8 nucleotides line up with TRBD2. The CDR3 has 14 residues. In germline, CDR1 is SGHTA, CDR2 FQGTGA. Losses at the gene ends were 2 bases for V and 6 bases for J; bases not matched to a gene: 3. Here the CDR3 reads CASSLGRGGNEQFF. For the CDR3, the DNA is TGTGCCAGCAGCTTAGGACGGGGGGGCAATGAGCAGTTCTTC.